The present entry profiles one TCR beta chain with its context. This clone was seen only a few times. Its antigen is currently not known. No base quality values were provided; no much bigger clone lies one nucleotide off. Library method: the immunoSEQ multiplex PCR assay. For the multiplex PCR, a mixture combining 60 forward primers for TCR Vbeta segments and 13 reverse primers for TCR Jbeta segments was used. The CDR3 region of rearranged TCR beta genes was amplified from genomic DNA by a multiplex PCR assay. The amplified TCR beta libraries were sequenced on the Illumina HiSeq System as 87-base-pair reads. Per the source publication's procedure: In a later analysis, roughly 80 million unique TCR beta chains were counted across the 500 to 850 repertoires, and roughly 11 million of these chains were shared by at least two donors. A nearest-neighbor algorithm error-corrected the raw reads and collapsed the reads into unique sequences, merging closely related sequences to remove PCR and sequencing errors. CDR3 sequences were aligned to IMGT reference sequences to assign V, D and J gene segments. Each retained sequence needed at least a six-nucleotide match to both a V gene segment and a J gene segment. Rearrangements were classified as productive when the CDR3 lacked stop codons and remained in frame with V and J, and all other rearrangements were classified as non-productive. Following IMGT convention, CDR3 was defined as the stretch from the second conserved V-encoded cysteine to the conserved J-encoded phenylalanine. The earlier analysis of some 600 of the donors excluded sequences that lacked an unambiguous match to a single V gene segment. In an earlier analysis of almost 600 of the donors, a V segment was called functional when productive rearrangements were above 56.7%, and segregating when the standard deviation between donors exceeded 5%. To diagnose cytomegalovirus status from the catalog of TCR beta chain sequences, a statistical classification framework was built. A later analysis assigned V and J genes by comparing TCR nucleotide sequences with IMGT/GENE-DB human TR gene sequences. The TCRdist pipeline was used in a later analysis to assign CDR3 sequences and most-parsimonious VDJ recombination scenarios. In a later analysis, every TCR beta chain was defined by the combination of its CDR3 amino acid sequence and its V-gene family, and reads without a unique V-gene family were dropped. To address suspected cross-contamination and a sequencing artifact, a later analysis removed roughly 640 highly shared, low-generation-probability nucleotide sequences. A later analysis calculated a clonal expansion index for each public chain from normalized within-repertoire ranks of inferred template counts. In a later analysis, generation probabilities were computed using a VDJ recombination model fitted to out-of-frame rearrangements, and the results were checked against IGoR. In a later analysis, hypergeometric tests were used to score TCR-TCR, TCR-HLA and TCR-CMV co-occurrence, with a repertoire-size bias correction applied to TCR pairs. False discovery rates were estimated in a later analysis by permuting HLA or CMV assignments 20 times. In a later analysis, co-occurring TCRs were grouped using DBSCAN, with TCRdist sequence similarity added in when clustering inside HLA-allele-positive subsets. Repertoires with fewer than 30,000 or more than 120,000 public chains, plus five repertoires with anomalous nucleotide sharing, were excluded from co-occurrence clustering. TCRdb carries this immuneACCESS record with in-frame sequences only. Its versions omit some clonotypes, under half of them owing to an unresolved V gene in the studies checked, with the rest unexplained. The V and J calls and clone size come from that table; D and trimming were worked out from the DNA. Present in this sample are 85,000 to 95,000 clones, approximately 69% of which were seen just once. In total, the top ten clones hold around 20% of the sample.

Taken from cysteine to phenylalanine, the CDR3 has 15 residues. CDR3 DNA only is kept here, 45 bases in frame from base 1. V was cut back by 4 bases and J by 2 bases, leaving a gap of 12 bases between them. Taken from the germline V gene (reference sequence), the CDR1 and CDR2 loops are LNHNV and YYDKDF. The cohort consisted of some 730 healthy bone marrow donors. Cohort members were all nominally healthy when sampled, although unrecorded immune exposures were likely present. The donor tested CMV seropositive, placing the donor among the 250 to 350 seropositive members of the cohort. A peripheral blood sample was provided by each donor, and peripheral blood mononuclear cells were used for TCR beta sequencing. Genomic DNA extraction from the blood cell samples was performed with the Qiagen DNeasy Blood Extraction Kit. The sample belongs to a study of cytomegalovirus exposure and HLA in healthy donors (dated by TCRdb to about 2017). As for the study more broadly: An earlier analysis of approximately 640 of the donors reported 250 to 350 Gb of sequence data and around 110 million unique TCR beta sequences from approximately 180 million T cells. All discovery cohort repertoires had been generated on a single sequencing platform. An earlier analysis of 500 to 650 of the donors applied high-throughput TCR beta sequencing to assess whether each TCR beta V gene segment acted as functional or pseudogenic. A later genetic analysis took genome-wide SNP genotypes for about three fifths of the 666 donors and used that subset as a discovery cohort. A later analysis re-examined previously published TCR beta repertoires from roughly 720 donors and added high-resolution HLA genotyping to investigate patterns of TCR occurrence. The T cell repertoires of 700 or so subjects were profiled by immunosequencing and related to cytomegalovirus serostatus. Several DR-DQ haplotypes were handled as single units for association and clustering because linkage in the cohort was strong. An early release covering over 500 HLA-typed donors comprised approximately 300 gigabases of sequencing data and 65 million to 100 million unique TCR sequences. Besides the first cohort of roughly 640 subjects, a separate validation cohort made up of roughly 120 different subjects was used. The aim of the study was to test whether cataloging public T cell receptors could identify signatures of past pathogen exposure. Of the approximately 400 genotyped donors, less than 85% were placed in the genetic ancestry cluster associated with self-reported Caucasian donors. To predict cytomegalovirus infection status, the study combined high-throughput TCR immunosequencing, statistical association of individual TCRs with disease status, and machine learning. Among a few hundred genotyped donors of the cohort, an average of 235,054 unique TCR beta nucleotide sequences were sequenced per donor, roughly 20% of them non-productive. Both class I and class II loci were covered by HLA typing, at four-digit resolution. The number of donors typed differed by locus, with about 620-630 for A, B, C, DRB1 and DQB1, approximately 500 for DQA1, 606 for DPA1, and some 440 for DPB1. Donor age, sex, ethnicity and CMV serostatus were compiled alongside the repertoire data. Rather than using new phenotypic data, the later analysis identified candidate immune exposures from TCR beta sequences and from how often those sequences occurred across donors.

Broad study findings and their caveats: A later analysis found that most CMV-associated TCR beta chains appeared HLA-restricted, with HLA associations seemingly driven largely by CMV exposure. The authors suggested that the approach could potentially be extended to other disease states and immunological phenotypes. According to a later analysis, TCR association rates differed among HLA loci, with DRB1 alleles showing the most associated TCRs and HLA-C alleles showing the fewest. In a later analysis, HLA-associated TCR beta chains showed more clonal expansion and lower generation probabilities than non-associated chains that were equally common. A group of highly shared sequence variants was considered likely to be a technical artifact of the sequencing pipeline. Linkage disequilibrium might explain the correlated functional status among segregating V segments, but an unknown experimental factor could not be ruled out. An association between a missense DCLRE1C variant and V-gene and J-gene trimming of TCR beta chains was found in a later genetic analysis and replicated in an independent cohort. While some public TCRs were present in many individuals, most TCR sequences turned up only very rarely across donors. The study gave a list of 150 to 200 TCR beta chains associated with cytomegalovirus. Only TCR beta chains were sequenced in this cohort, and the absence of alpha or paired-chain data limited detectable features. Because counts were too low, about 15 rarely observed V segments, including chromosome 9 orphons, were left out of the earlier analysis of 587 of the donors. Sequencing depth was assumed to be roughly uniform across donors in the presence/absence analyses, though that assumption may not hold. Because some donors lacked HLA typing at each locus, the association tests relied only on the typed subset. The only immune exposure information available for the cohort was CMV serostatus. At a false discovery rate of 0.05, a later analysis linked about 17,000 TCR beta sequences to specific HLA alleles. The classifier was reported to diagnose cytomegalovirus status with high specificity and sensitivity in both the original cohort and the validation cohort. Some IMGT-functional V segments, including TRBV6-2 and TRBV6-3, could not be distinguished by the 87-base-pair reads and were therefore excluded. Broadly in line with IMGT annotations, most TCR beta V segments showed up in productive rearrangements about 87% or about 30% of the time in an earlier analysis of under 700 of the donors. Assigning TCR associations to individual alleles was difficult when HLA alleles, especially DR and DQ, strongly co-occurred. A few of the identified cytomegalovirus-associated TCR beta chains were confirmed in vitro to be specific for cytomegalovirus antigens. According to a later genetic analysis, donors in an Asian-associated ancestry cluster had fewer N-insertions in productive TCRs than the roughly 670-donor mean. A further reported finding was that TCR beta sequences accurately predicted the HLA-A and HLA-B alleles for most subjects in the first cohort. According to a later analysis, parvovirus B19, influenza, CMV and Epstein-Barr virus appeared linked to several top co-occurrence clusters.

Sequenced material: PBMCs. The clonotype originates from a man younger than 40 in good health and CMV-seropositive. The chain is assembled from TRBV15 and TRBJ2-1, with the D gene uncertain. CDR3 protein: CATSTTSRTYNEQFF. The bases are TGTGCCACCAGCACGACCTCTAGAACCTACAATGAGCAGTTCTTC.